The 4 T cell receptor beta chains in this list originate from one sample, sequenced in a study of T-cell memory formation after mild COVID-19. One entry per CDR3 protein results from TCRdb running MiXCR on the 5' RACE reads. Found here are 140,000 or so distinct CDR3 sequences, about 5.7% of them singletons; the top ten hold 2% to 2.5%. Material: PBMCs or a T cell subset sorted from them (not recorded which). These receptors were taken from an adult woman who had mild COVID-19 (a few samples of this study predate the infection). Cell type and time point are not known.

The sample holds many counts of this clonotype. CDR3 DNA sequence: TGTGCCAGCAGCTTACGGAATCAGCCCCAGCATTTT. Its protein is CASSLRNQPQHF. This chain joins TRBV5-6 and TRBJ1-5, with D unresolved. CDR1 is SGHDT and CDR2 is YYEEEE in the germline V gene. This CDR3 has 12 amino acids. Trimming removed 2 bases from V and 4 bases from J, with 4 bases in between.

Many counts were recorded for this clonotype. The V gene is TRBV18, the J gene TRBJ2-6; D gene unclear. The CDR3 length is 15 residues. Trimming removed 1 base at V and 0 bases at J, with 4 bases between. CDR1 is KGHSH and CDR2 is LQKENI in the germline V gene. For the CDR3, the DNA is TGTGCCAGCTCACCACGGGGCTCTGGGGCCAACGTCCTGACTTTC. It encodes CASSPRGSGANVLTF.

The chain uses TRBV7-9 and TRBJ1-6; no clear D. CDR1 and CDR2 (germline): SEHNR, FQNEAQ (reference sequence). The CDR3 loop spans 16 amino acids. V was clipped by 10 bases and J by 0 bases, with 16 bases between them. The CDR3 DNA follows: TGTGCCACCGATATCAGTGGGGACTCCTATAATTCACCCCTCCACTTT. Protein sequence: CATDISGDSYNSPLHF.

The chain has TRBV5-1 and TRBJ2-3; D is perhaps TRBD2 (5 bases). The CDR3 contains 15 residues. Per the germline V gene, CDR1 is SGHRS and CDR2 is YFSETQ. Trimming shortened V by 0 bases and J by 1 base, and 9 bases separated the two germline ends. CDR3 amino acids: CASSLEGRGTDTQYF. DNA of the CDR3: TGCGCCAGCAGCTTGGAAGGGAGAGGCACAGATACGCAGTATTTT.